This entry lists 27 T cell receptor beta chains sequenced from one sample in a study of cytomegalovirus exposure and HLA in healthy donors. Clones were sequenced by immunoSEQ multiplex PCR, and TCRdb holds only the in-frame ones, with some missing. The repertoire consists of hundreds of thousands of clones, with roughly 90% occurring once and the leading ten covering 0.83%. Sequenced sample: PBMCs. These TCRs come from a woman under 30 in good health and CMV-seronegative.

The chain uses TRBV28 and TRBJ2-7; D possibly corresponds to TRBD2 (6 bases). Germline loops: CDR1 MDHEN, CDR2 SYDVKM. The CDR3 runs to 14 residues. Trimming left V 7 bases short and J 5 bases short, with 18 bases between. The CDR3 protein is CASKGAGSSHEQYF. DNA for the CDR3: TGTGCCAGCAAGGGTGCCGGGAGTAGCCACGAGCAGTACTTC.

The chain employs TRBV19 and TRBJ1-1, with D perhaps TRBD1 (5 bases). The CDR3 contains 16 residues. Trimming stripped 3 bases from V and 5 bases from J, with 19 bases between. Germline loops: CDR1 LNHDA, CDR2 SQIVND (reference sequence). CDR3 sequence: CASSMLWGVIRTEAFF. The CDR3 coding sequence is TGTGCCAGTAGTATGCTCTGGGGGGTGATACGAACTGAAGCTTTCTTT.

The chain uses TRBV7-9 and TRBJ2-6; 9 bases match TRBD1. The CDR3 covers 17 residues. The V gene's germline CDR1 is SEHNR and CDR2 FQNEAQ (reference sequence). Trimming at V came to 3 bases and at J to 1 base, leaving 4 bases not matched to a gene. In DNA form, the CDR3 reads TGTGCCAGCAGCTTGGGACAGGGCGGATCTGGGGCCAACGTCCTGACTTTC. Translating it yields CASSLGQGGSGANVLTF.

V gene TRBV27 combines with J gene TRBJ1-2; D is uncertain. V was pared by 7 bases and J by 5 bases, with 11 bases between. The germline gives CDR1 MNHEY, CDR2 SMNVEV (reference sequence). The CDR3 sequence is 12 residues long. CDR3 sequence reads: CASTLLRYGYTF. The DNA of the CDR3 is TGTGCCAGCACCCTACTGAGGTATGGCTACACCTTC.

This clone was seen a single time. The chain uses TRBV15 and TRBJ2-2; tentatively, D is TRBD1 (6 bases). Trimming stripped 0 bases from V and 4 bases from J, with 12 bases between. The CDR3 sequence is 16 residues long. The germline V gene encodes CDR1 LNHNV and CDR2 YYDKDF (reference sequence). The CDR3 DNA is TGTGCCACCAGCAGAGACGCAGGGGTTTTCACCGGGGAGCTGTTTTTT. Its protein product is CATSRDAGVFTGELFF.

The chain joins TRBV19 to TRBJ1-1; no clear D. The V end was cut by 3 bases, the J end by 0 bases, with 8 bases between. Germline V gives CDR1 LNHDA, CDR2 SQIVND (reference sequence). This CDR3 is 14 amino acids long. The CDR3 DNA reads TGTGCCAGTAGTATCGAACATTTGAACACTGAAGCTTTCTTT. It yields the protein CASSIEHLNTEAFF.

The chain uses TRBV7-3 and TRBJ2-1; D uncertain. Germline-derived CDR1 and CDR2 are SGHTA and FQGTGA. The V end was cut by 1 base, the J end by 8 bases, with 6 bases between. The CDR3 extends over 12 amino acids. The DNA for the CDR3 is TGTGCCAGCAGCTTAAGAAGCGATGAGCAGTTCTTC. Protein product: CASSLRSDEQFF.

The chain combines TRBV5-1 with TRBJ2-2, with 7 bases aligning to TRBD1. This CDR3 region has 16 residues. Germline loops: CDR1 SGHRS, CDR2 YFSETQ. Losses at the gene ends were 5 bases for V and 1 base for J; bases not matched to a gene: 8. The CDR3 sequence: CASSPTGTVNTGELFF. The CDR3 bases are TGCGCCAGCAGTCCTACCGGGACAGTGAACACCGGGGAGCTGTTTTTT. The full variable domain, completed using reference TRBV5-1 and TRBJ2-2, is KAGVTQTPRYLIKTRGQQVTLSCSPISGHRSVSWYQQTPGQGLQFLFEYFSETQRNKGNFPGRFSGRQFSNSRSEMNVSTLELGDSALYLCASSPTGTVNTGELFFGEGSRLTVL.

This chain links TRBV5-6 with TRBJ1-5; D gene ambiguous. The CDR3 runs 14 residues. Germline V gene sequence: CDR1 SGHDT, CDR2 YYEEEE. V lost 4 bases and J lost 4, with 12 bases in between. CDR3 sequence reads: CASSKYTINQPQHF. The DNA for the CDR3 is TGTGCCAGCAGCAAGTACACGATTAATCAGCCCCAGCATTTT.

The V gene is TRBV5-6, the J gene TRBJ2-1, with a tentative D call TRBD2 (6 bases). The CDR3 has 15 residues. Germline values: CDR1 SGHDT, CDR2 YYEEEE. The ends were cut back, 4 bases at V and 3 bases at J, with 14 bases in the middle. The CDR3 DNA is TGTGCCAGCAGCGGGGCGGGAAGAGGCTACAATGAGCAGTTCTTC. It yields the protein CASSGAGRGYNEQFF.

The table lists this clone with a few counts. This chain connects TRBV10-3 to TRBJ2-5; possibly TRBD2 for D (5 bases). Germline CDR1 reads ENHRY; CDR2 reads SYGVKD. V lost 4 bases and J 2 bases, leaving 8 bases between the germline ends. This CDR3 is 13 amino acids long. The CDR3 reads CAISGLPQETQYF. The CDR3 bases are TGTGCCATCAGTGGACTACCACAAGAGACCCAGTACTTC.

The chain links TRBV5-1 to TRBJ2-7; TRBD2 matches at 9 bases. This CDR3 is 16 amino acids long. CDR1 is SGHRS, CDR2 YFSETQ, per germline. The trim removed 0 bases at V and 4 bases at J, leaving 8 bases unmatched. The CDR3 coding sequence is TGCGCCAGCAGCTTGGATCTAGCGGGGAGATATTACGAGCAGTACTTC. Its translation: CASSLDLAGRYYEQYF.

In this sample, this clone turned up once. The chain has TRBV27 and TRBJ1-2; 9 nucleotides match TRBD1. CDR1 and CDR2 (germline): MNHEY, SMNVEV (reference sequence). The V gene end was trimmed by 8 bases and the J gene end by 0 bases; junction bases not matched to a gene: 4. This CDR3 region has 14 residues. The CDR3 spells CASGDRAANYGYTF. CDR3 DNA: TGTGCCAGCGGGGACAGGGCAGCTAACTATGGCTACACCTTC.

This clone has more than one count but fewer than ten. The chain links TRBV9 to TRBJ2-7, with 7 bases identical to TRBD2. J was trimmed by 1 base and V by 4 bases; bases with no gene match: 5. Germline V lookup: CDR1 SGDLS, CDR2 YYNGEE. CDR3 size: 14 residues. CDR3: CASSPAGLSYEQYF. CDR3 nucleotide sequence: TGTGCCAGCAGCCCAGCGGGACTTTCCTACGAGCAGTACTTC.

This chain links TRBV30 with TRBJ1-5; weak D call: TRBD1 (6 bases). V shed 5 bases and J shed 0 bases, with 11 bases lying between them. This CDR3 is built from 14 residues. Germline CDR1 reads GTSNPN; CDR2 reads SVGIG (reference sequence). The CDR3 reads CAWGGAYSNQPQHF. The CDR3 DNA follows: TGTGCCTGGGGGGGGGCATATAGCAATCAGCCCCAGCATTTT.

The chain's CDR3 is CASRAGPSGNEQFF. The CDR3 region has the DNA TGCGCCAGCAGGGCCGGTCCTAGCGGGAATGAGCAGTTCTTC. This chain connects TRBV10-2 to TRBJ2-1; 8 bases fit TRBD2. CDR1 is WSHSY and CDR2 is SAAADI in the germline V gene. The CDR3 is made up of 14 amino acids. J gave up 7 bases and V 6 bases, and 8 bases lay outside the gene matches.

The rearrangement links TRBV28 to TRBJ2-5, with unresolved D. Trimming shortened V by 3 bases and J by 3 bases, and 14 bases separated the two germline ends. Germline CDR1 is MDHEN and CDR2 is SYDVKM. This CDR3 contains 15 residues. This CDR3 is CASSLVSASKETQYF. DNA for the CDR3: TGTGCCAGCAGTTTGGTGTCAGCGAGTAAAGAGACCCAGTACTTC.

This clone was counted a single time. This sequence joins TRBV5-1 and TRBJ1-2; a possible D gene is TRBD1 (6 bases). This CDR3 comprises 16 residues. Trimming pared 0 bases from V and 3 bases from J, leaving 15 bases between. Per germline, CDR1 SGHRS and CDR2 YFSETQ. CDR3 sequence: CASSLAGGRADYGYTF. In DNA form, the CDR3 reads TGCGCCAGCAGCTTGGCTGGGGGCCGCGCGGACTATGGCTACACCTTC.

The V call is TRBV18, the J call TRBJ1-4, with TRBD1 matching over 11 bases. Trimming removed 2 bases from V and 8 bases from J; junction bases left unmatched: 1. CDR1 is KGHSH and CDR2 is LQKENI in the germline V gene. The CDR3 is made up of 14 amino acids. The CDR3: CASSPGTGGEKLFF. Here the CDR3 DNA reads TGTGCCAGCTCACCAGGGACAGGGGGAGAAAAACTGTTTTTT.

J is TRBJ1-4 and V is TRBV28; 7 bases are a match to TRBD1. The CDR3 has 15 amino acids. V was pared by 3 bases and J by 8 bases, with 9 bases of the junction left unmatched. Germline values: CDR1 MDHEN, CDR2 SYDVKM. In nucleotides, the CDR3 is TGTGCCAGCAGTTTCGAAAACGACAGGGAGGAAAAACTGTTTTTT. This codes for CASSFENDREEKLFF.

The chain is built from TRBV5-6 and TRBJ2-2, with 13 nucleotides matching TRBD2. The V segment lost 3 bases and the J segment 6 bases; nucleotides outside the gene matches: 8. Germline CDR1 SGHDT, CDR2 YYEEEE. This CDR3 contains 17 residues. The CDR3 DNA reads TGTGCCAGCAGCTCCCGGACTAGCGGGGGAATCGCCGGGGAGCTGTTTTTT. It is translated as CASSSRTSGGIAGELFF.

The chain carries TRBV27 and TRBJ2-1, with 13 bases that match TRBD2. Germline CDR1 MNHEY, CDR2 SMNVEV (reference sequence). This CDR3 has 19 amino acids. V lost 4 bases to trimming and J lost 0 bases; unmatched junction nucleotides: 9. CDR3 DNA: TGTGCCAGCAGTTCACCGGGACTAGCGGGAATTTTCTCCTACAATGAGCAGTTCTTC. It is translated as CASSSPGLAGIFSYNEQFF.

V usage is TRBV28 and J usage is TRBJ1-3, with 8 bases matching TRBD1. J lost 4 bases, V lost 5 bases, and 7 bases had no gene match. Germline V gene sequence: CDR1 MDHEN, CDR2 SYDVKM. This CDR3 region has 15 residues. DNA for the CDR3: TGTGCCAGCAGTCTAGACAGGGGCTACGGAAACACCATATATTTT. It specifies CASSLDRGYGNTIYF.

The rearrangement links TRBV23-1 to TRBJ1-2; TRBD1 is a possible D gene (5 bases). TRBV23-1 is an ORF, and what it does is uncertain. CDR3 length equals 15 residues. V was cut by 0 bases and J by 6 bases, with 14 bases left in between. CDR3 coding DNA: TGCGCCAGCAGTCAATCGTCAGGGTCCGAAGATGGCTACACCTTC. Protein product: CASSQSSGSEDGYTF.

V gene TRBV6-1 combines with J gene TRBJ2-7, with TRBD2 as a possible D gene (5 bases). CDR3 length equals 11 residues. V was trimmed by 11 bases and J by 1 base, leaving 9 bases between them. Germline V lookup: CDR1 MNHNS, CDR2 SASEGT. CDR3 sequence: CAGRGSYEQYF. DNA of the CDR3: TGTGCCGGCCGGGGATCCTACGAGCAGTACTTC.

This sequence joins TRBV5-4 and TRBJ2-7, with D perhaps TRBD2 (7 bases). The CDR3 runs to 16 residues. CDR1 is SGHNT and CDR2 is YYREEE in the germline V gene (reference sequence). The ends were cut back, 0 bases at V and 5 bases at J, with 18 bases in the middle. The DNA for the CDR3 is TGTGCCAGCAGCTTGGACCTACCAAGGGGGGGGGACGAGCAGTACTTC. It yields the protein CASSLDLPRGGDEQYF.

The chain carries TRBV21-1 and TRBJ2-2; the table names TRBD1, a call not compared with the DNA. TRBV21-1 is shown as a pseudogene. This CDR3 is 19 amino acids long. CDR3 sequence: CASSGRDRGSSKNTGELFF. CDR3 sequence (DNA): TGTGCCAGCAGCGGTCGGGACAGGGGTTCATCTAAGAACACCGGGGAGCTGTTTTTT.